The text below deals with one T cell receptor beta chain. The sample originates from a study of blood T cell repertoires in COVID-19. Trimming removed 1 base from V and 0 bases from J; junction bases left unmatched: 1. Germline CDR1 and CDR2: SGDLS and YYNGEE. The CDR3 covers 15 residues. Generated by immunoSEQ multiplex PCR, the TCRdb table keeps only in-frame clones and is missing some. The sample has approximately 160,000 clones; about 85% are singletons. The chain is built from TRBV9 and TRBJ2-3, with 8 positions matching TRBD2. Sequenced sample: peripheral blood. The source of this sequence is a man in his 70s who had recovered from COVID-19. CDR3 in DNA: TGTGCCAGCAGCGTATCGGGAGGGAGCACAGATACGCAGTATTTT. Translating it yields CASSVSGGSTDTQYF.